A selection of T cell receptor beta chains follows, all from one sample in a study of OX40 agonist ivuxolimab in advanced cancers. Sequenced by immunoSEQ multiplex PCR; TCRdb stores in-frame clones only, minus some. The profile shows 55,000 or so clones, about nine tenths of them singletons. Sequenced here: CD4+ or CD8+ T cells sorted from blood, sampled in a trial of the OX40 agonist ivuxolimab. These receptors all come from an adult with an advanced solid tumor such as melanoma, head and neck, liver or kidney cancer. Each CDR3 is given with its conserved first and last residue. The D gene is left open where the match is weak. Some rows have no size entry. The others give once, few or many, or a class for an expanded clone.

clone size	V gene	D gene	J gene	CDR3 protein	CDR3 DNA
NA	TRBV6-5	TRBD1	TRBJ2-1	CASSSIGTGYNEQFF	TGTGCCAGCAGTTCCATCGGGACAGGCTACAATGAGCAGTTCTTC
NA	TRBV28	NA	TRBJ2-1	CASSPRPVDEQFF	TGTGCCAGCAGTCCCCGGCCCGTCGATGAGCAGTTCTTC
NA	TRBV18	NA	TRBJ2-7	CASSPPPGYEQYF	TGTGCCAGCTCACCACCACCAGGTTACGAGCAGTACTTC
NA	TRBV27	TRBD1	TRBJ2-5	CASSLTGGAGGQYF	TGTGCCAGCAGCCTAACAGGGGGCGCCGGGGGCCAGTACTTC
NA	TRBV29-1	NA	TRBJ2-4	CSVGENIQYF	TGCAGCGTCGGAGAAAACATTCAGTACTTC
NA	TRBV28	TRBD1	TRBJ2-7	CASSSLHRGSSPSYEQYF	TGTGCCAGCAGTTCCCTTCACAGGGGCTCGTCACCCTCCTACGAGCAGTACTTC
NA	TRBV10-3	NA	TRBJ1-5	CAISVGTRGQPQHF	TGTGCCATCAGTGTAGGCACCCGGGGGCAGCCCCAGCATTTT
NA	TRBV4-1	NA	TRBJ2-3	CASSQDLTRPTQYF	TGCGCCAGCAGCCAAGATCTTACCCGGCCTACGCAGTATTTT
NA	TRBV9	NA	TRBJ2-2	CASSVEGLGILGSELFF	TGTGCCAGCAGCGTAGAGGGTTTGGGAATACTAGGTTCGGAGCTGTTTTTT
once	TRBV10-1	TRBD2	TRBJ2-1	CASSVTSGPYNEQFF	TGCGCCAGCAGTGTAACTAGCGGACCTTACAATGAGCAGTTCTTC
once	TRBV7-9	TRBD2	TRBJ2-5	CASSSPRTSGEETQYF	TGTGCCAGCAGCTCCCCTCGGACTAGCGGAGAGGAGACCCAGTACTTC
NA	TRBV18	NA	TRBJ1-3	CASSTTAGLLSSGNTIYF	TGTGCCAGCTCAACCACAGCGGGACTCCTGAGCTCTGGAAACACCATATATTTT
NA	TRBV6-5	NA	TRBJ1-2	CASRTVQGNGYTF	TGTGCCAGCAGGACCGTACAGGGAAATGGCTACACCTTC
few	TRBV5-6	NA	TRBJ2-7	CASSFVWSQGYEQYF	TGTGCCAGCAGCTTCGTTTGGTCCCAAGGCTACGAGCAGTACTTC
NA	TRBV30	NA	TRBJ2-7	CAWSVPRGAVYEQYF	TGTGCCTGGAGTGTGCCCCGCGGAGCAGTCTACGAGCAGTACTTC
NA	TRBV30	TRBD2	TRBJ2-1	CAWSTGTSGSRSYNEQFF	TGTGCCTGGAGTACCGGGACTAGCGGGAGTCGGTCCTACAATGAGCAGTTCTTC
NA	TRBV11-3	NA	TRBJ1-5	CASSLDSGQPQHF	TGTGCCAGCAGCTTAGACTCGGGACAGCCCCAGCATTTT
few	TRBV14	TRBD2	TRBJ2-1	CASSHLAGLNEQFF	TGTGCCAGCAGCCACCTAGCGGGGTTGAATGAGCAGTTCTTC
NA	TRBV29-1	TRBD1	TRBJ1-1	CSVGSGQGVSYRIMNTEAFF	TGCAGCGTTGGATCAGGACAGGGGGTTTCGTACCGCATTATGAACACTGAAGCTTTCTTT
NA	TRBV28	NA	TRBJ2-3	CASTPAGPASTDTQYF	TGTGCCAGCACCCCCGCCGGGCCAGCTAGCACAGATACGCAGTATTTT
NA	TRBV18	TRBD2	TRBJ2-7	CASSPPQREYEQYF	TGTGCCAGCTCACCCCCCCAGCGGGAGTACGAGCAGTACTTC
NA	TRBV5-5	NA	TRBJ2-1	CASSWLGRGSSYNEQFF	TGTGCCAGCAGCTGGCTCGGGCGGGGTAGCTCCTACAATGAGCAGTTCTTC
NA	TRBV28	NA	TRBJ2-2	CASSLRTGELFF	TGTGCCAGCAGTTTAAGGACCGGGGAGCTGTTTTTT
NA	TRBV27	TRBD2	TRBJ2-2	CASRGGLAGVGTGELFF	TGTGCCAGCAGGGGCGGGCTAGCGGGAGTTGGCACCGGGGAGCTGTTTTTT
NA	TRBV23-1	NA	TRBJ1-2	CASSHWYGIRANYGYTF	TGCGCCAGCAGTCACTGGTACGGGATTCGAGCTAACTATGGCTACACCTTC
NA	TRBV28	TRBD2	TRBJ2-7	CASSSPLGSGSSYEQYF	TGTGCCAGCAGTTCTCCATTAGGTAGCGGGAGTTCTTACGAGCAGTACTTC
NA	TRBV2	TRBD1	TRBJ2-2	CASAETGGTGELFF	TGTGCCAGCGCCGAGACAGGGGGAACCGGGGAGCTGTTTTTT
NA	TRBV5-6	NA	TRBJ2-3	CASSLELAADTQYF	TGTGCCAGCAGCTTAGAACTAGCCGCAGATACGCAGTATTTT
NA	TRBV5-1	TRBD2	TRBJ2-1	CASASGRNEQFF	TGCGCCAGCGCTAGCGGGAGGAATGAGCAGTTCTTC